This T cell receptor beta chain was captured by sequencing in a study of T cell responses to AZD1222 COVID-19 vaccine. Pooled in the analysis were second doses at about 4 or about 12 weeks. Points from the study as a whole: White British donors predominated, females outnumbered males, and clonal diversity was possibly underestimated. Only a handful of AZD1222 recipients were seropositive at baseline. Spike-wide coverage was observed for vaccine-associated CD4 TCRs, with dominant responses at 160-218 and 743-854.

This table comes from immunoSEQ multiplex PCR, and its TCRdb copy is limited to in-frame clones, with some not included. The sample lists roughly 120,000 clones; around 92% were seen once. Concerning this clone: As yet, its antigen is unknown.

The V gene's germline CDR1 is SGDLS and CDR2 YYNGEE. The CDR3 runs 19 residues. Trimming removed 0 bases from V and 4 bases from J; junction bases left unmatched: 8. The origin of this receptor is an adult who received the AZD1222 COVID-19 vaccine. This specimen was peripheral blood, taken 28 days after the second AZD1222 dose. The rearrangement uses TRBV9 and TRBJ2-2, with 14 bases lining up with TRBD2. The CDR3, as DNA: TGTGCCAGCAGCGTAGCGCGACTAGCGGGAGGGCCGCGCACCGGGGAGCTGTTTTTT. This gives the protein CASSVARLAGGPRTGELFF.